Presented here are 26 T cell receptor beta chains from one specimen sequenced in a study of neoadjuvant anti-PD-1 for oral cavity cancer. TCRdb keeps only in-frame clones here, not all; method: immunoSEQ multiplex PCR. The sample shows tens of thousands of clones, 65% to 80% of them seen only once. Specified time point: after neoadjuvant nivolumab, at surgical resection. Here the sequenced sample was PBMCs, taken after nivolumab (anti-PD-1) treatment. These receptors were taken from a person between 35 and 79 years old with oral cavity squamous cell carcinoma.

Notes on this clone: Additional DNA sequences in this sample encode the identical CDR3. V gene TRBV30 combines with J gene TRBJ2-4; TRBD2 is a possible D gene (6 bases). The CDR3 length is 14 residues. V lost 0 bases, J lost 1 base, and 7 bases lay in between. The germline V gene encodes CDR1 GTSNPN and CDR2 SVGIG (reference sequence). CDR3 sequence: CAWSVRGAKNIQYF. DNA of the CDR3: TGTGCCTGGAGTGTACGGGGGGCCAAAAACATTCAGTACTTC.

V usage is TRBV5-1 and J usage is TRBJ2-2; D not resolved. CDR3 length: 16 residues. V shed 5 bases and J shed 4 bases, with 18 bases lying between them. Germline assignment: CDR1 SGHRS and CDR2 YFSETQ. In DNA, the CDR3 is TGCGCCAGCAGAGAGAGAGCCCTGACGGGCACCGGGGAGCTGTTTTTT. Amino acid sequence: CASRERALTGTGELFF. Supplemented by reference TRBV5-1 and TRBJ2-2, the full variable domain reads KAGVTQTPRYLIKTRGQQVTLSCSPISGHRSVSWYQQTPGQGLQFLFEYFSETQRNKGNFPGRFSGRQFSNSRSEMNVSTLELGDSALYLCASRERALTGTGELFFGEGSRLTVL.

The chain recombines TRBV7-9 with TRBJ1-3; 7 nucleotides agree with TRBD1. V shed 1 base, J shed 0 bases, and the junction held 6 bases outside the gene matches. The germline gives CDR1 SEHNR, CDR2 FQNEAQ (reference sequence). This CDR3 spans 17 amino acids. The chain's CDR3 is CASSLEGTANSGNTIYF. The CDR3 DNA follows: TGTGCCAGCAGCTTAGAAGGGACAGCGAACTCTGGAAACACCATATATTTT. The whole variable domain, remainder taken from reference TRBV7-9 and TRBJ1-3, is DTGVSQNPRHKITKRGQNVTFRCDPISEHNRLYWYRQTLGQGPEFLTYFQNEAQLEKSRLLSDRFSAERPKGSFSTLEIQRTEQGDSAMYLCASSLEGTANSGNTIYFGEGSWLTVV.

This clone has only a few counts. The chain uses TRBV28 and TRBJ2-3; 15 nucleotides align to TRBD2. Looked up from germline, CDR1 is MDHEN and CDR2 is SYDVKM. Losses at the gene ends were 6 bases for V and 6 bases for J; bases not matched to a gene: 10. This CDR3 has 17 residues. The CDR3 sequence is CASRSSSGTSGRDTQYF. The CDR3 DNA reads TGTGCCAGCAGGAGCTCCTCCGGGACTAGCGGGAGGGATACGCAGTATTTT.

The J gene is TRBJ2-7, the V gene TRBV4-1, with D unclear. Germline CDR1 MGHRA, CDR2 YSYEKL. V lost 1 base and J 3 bases, leaving 13 bases between the germline ends. The CDR3 has 15 amino acids. The CDR3 loop reads CASSQVLTNLYEQYF. The CDR3 DNA sequence: TGCGCCAGCAGCCAAGTCCTGACGAATCTCTACGAGCAGTACTTC.

This clone was counted between two and nine times. Different DNA sequences within this sample yield the same CDR3. The chain uses TRBV30 and TRBJ1-2; no clear D gene. CDR3 length: 12 residues. With 0 bases removed from V and 7 bases from J, the gap between germline ends came to 9 bases. Germline CDR1 and CDR2: GTSNPN and SVGIG (reference sequence). CDR3 coding DNA: TGTGCCTGGAGTGTACTCGATCGTGGCTACACCTTC. Amino acids: CAWSVLDRGYTF.

This clone was counted a few times. The chain links TRBV5-1 to TRBJ2-3; D may match TRBD1 or TRBD2 (6 bases each). The V and J ends lost 4 bases and 4 bases respectively, with 22 bases between them. The CDR3 is 17 amino acids. Germline values: CDR1 SGHRS, CDR2 YFSETQ. Here the CDR3 reads CASSPLGGRTFPDTQYF. CDR3 nucleotide sequence: TGCGCCAGCAGCCCCCTTGGGGGGCGCACATTCCCAGATACGCAGTATTTT.

The genes are TRBV12-5 and TRBJ2-3; 8 nucleotides align to TRBD2. CDR1 is LGHNT and CDR2 is FRNRAP in the germline V gene. The CDR3 has 15 residues. J lost 1 base, V lost 4 bases, and 4 bases had no gene match. The CDR3 DNA follows: TGTGCTAGTGGTTACGGTAGCGGGGGCACAGATACGCAGTATTTT. Its translation is CASGYGSGGTDTQYF. Full variable domain (rest looked up from reference TRBV12-5 and TRBJ2-3): DARVTQTPRHKVTEMGQEVTMRCQPILGHNTVFWYRQTMMQGLELLAYFRNRAPLDDSGMPKDRFSAEMPDATLATLKIQPSEPRDSAVYFCASGYGSGGTDTQYFGPGTRLTVL.

This clone was observed a few times. J is TRBJ2-2 and V is TRBV19; D perhaps matches TRBD1 (8 bases). CDR3 size: 16 residues. Trimming took off 5 bases at V and 5 bases at J, with 18 bases between the two ends. From germline, CDR1 is LNHDA and CDR2 SQIVND (reference sequence). The CDR3 DNA reads as TGTGCCAGTAGTCCCCCCAGGGGGCGGGGGACCGGGGAGCTGTTTTTT. It specifies CASSPPRGRGTGELFF.

This sequence joins TRBV7-8 and TRBJ2-7, with 10 bases lining up with TRBD2. The junction had 4 bases not matched to a gene; V was cut back by 5 bases and J by 0 bases. CDR1 and CDR2 (germline): SGHVS, FQNEAQ. This CDR3 has 15 residues. This chain's CDR3 is CASSETSGLSYEQYF. CDR3 in DNA: TGTGCCAGCAGCGAGACTAGCGGGCTCTCCTACGAGCAGTACTTC.

The chain couples TRBV11-3 to TRBJ1-1, with a possible D match to TRBD1 (6 bases). V was shortened by 5 bases and J by 4 bases, with 11 bases between the two germline ends. The CDR3 sequence is 13 residues long. Germline-derived CDR1 and CDR2 are SGHNT and YENEEA. CDR3 nucleotides: TGTGCCAGCAGCCGCAGGGGACGCACTGAAGCTTTCTTT. It is translated as CASSRRGRTEAFF.

The chain employs TRBV30 and TRBJ1-1, with a weak D call TRBD1 (5 bases). This CDR3 is 14 amino acids long. Germline CDR1 GTSNPN, CDR2 SVGIG (reference sequence). The germline V and J ends were trimmed by 0 bases and 1 base, with 9 bases remaining between them. The CDR3 sequence is CAWSVRQRNTEAFF. In DNA, the CDR3 is TGTGCCTGGAGTGTACGACAGCGGAACACTGAAGCTTTCTTT. Variable domain in full (rest from reference TRBV30 and TRBJ1-1): SQTIHQWPATLVQPVGSPLSLECTVEGTSNPNLYWYRQAAGRGLQLLFYSVGIGQISSEVPQNLSASRPQDRQFILSSKKLLLSDSGFYLCAWSVRQRNTEAFFGQGTRLTVV.

For this clone: The DNA is left out, because the CDR3 cannot be placed on it with certainty; the CDR3 is given as TCRdb lists it. The chain has TRBV9 and TRBJ1-1. Germline CDR1 is SGDLS and CDR2 is YYNGEE. Termini included, the CDR3 measures 14 amino acids. This chain's CDR3 is CASSPSGRGTEAFF.

This clone was recorded only once. The chain carries TRBV18 and TRBJ1-5; 7 bases agree with TRBD1. Germline V gene sequence: CDR1 KGHSH, CDR2 LQKENI. Trimming cost V 4 bases and J 5 bases; bases outside gene matches: 5. This CDR3 is 14 amino acids long. The CDR3 here is CASSRGGGDQPQHF. CDR3 sequence (DNA): TGTGCCAGCTCACGAGGAGGGGGCGATCAGCCCCAGCATTTT.

The DNA of the CDR3 is TGTGCCAGCAGGGAAAGAAGCACAGATACGCAGTATTTT. Its translation is CASRERSTDTQYF. The chain uses TRBV2 and TRBJ2-3, with no clear D. The CDR3 totals 13 residues. V was cut by 6 bases and J by 0 bases, with 7 bases left in between. Per the germline V gene, CDR1 is SNHLY and CDR2 is FYNNEI.

The gene calls are TRBV2 and TRBJ2-5, with 10 bases identical to TRBD1. The germline gives CDR1 SNHLY, CDR2 FYNNEI. There are 15 residues in the CDR3. Losses at the gene ends were 4 bases for V and 4 bases for J; bases not matched to a gene: 6. The CDR3 reads CASSGDRGATETQYF. For the CDR3, the DNA is TGTGCCAGCAGTGGGGACAGGGGCGCCACAGAGACCCAGTACTTC.

The chain couples TRBV5-1 to TRBJ2-1, with 7 bases matching TRBD1. The CDR3 has 18 amino acids. V was pared by 0 bases and J by 4 bases, with 13 bases of the junction left unmatched. CDR1 and CDR2 from the germline V gene are SGHRS and YFSETQ. The chain's CDR3 is CASSLGGPTGERYNEQFF. CDR3 in DNA: TGCGCCAGCAGCTTGGGGGGCCCAACAGGGGAGCGGTACAATGAGCAGTTCTTC.

This rearrangement joins TRBV13 to TRBJ2-3, with a tentative D call TRBD1 (7 bases). V gave up 4 bases and J gave up 0 bases, with 11 bases separating them. The V gene's germline CDR1 is PRHDT and CDR2 FYEKMQ (reference sequence). The CDR3 runs to 15 residues. The CDR3 spells CASSSQGGSTDTQYF. The CDR3 nucleotides read TGTGCCAGCAGCTCCCAGGGGGGTAGCACAGATACGCAGTATTTT.

The V call is TRBV30, the J call TRBJ1-1; no clear D gene. Germline CDR1 is GTSNPN and CDR2 is SVGIG (reference sequence). V was pared by 0 bases and J by 4 bases, with 12 bases between. This CDR3 region has 14 residues. The CDR3 sequence is CAWSVFGVGTEAFF. CDR3 nucleotide sequence: TGTGCCTGGAGTGTATTCGGGGTGGGCACTGAAGCTTTCTTT.

The genes are TRBV27 and TRBJ2-1; TRBD1 agrees at 10 bases. Losses at the gene ends were 6 bases for V and 4 bases for J; bases not matched to a gene: 6. Germline V gene lookup returns CDR1 MNHEY and CDR2 SMNVEV (reference sequence). The CDR3 contains 15 residues. The DNA of the CDR3 is TGTGCCAGCAGGTCCGGGACAGGGGCTTACAATGAGCAGTTCTTC. Encoded protein: CASRSGTGAYNEQFF.

The chain joins TRBV6-5 to TRBJ2-5, with TRBD1 matching 9 bases. V lost 0 bases, J lost 2 bases, and 4 bases stayed unmatched. CDR3 length: 16 residues. CDR1 and CDR2 from the germline V gene are MNHEY and SVGAGI. CDR3 in DNA: TGTGCCAGCAGTTACTCATCAGGACAGGGGCAAGAGACCCAGTACTTC. Protein product: CASSYSSGQGQETQYF.

The chain combines TRBV14 with TRBJ2-5; TRBD2 matches at 8 bases. The CDR3 consists of 16 residues. Germline assignment: CDR1 SGHDN and CDR2 FVKESK. The trim removed 4 bases at V and 0 bases at J, leaving 7 bases unmatched. CDR3 sequence (DNA): TGTGCCAGCAGCCCTCTAAGCGGGGGATACCAAGAGACCCAGTACTTC. Its translation: CASSPLSGGYQETQYF.

The chain has TRBV19 and TRBJ1-2, with unresolved D. The CDR3 runs 17 residues. Between the trimmed V and J ends, which lost 3 bases and 0 bases, there was a span of 17 bases. The V gene's germline CDR1 is LNHDA and CDR2 SQIVND (reference sequence). This CDR3 reads CASSMLLLAEANYGYTF. The CDR3 DNA sequence: TGTGCCAGTAGTATGTTATTGTTGGCGGAAGCTAACTATGGCTACACCTTC.

The chain carries TRBV18 and TRBJ1-2; 9 positions match TRBD1. The V gene's germline CDR1 is KGHSH and CDR2 LQKENI. The J segment lost 6 bases and the V segment lost 6 bases, leaving 5 bases of the junction unmatched. This CDR3 contains 13 residues. Here the CDR3 reads CASSVTGGNGYTF. CDR3 bases: TGTGCCAGCTCCGTAACAGGGGGCAATGGCTACACCTTC.

The CDR3 region is CASSLETSGGSPYNEQFF. CDR3 coding DNA: TGTGCCAGCAGCTTAGAAACTAGCGGGGGATCCCCATACAATGAGCAGTTCTTC. This sequence joins TRBV11-3 and TRBJ2-1, with 11 bases lining up with TRBD2. Germline lookup yields CDR1 SGHNT and CDR2 YENEEA. The CDR3 extends over 18 amino acids. The junction had 8 bases not matched to a gene; V was cut back by 0 bases and J by 4 bases.

The chain combines TRBV27 with TRBJ2-1, with D possibly TRBD2 on 6 matching bases. Per germline, CDR1 MNHEY and CDR2 SMNVEV (reference sequence). The CDR3 has 16 amino acids. V was shortened by 5 bases and J by 0 bases, with 14 bases between the two germline ends. The CDR3 protein is CASSIDRLVSYNEQFF. Written as DNA, the CDR3 is TGTGCCAGCAGTATCGACAGACTAGTCTCCTACAATGAGCAGTTCTTC.